The rows below give T cell receptor beta chains drawn from one sample of a study of a mutant IDH1 vaccine in newly diagnosed glioma. Here immunoSEQ multiplex PCR was the method, and the copy in TCRdb shows in-frame clones only, minus some. The sample comprises tens of thousands of clones, more than 80% of which are singletons, and about 2.4% rests with the top ten. Sequenced here: PBMCs, sampled from a glioma patient treated with radiotherapy, temozolomide or both. These TCRs come from a man aged 35 to 55 with glioma. CDR3s include the opening cysteine and the closing phenylalanine or tryptophan. Fields, in order: CDR3 protein, CDR3 DNA, D gene, clone size, J gene, V gene. D genes are given only for firm matches. Only some rows state a clone size, as once, few, many or a class for expanded clones.

cdr3_aa: CASSSAQTGQETQYF
cdr3_nt: TGTGCCAGCAGCTCGGCACAGACAGGCCAAGAGACCCAGTACTTC
d_call: -
clone_size: -
j_call: TRBJ2-5
v_call: TRBV5-4

cdr3_aa: CASSFRDRPDQPQHF
cdr3_nt: TGTGCCAGCAGTTTTCGGGACAGGCCCGATCAGCCCCAGCATTTT
d_call: TRBD1
clone_size: -
j_call: TRBJ1-5
v_call: TRBV5-6

cdr3_aa: CASSELWGCNIQYF
cdr3_nt: TGCGCCAGCAGTGAGCTGTGGGGTTGTAACATTCAGTACTTC
d_call: -
clone_size: once
j_call: TRBJ2-4
v_call: TRBV10-1

cdr3_aa: CASTDRDYNYGYTF
cdr3_nt: TGTGCCAGCACAGACAGGGATTATAACTATGGCTACACCTTC
d_call: TRBD1
clone_size: -
j_call: TRBJ1-2
v_call: TRBV6-5

cdr3_aa: CASSMSSANEKLFF
cdr3_nt: TGTGCCAGTAGTATGTCGTCAGCTAATGAAAAACTGTTTTTT
d_call: -
clone_size: -
j_call: TRBJ1-4
v_call: TRBV19

cdr3_aa: CASGRDRVPDTQYF
cdr3_nt: TGTGCCAGTGGACGGGACAGGGTTCCAGATACGCAGTATTTT
d_call: TRBD1
clone_size: -
j_call: TRBJ2-3
v_call: TRBV19

cdr3_aa: CASSSTVSRAQGYEQYF
cdr3_nt: TGTGCCAGCAGCTCCACGGTCTCCCGGGCCCAGGGCTACGAGCAGTACTTC
d_call: -
clone_size: -
j_call: TRBJ2-7
v_call: TRBV5-6

cdr3_aa: CASSPVGLDGYTF
cdr3_nt: TGTGCCAGCTCACCGGTAGGCTTGGATGGCTACACCTTC
d_call: -
clone_size: -
j_call: TRBJ1-2
v_call: TRBV18

cdr3_aa: CASSLVGPSRGYTF
cdr3_nt: TGTGCCAGCAGCTTAGTGGGCCCTAGTCGGGGCTACACCTTC
d_call: -
clone_size: -
j_call: TRBJ1-2
v_call: TRBV7-9

cdr3_aa: CASSPRLADRTDTQYF
cdr3_nt: TGTGCCAGCAGCCCCCGACTAGCAGATCGCACAGATACGCAGTATTTT
d_call: TRBD2
clone_size: -
j_call: TRBJ2-3
v_call: TRBV9

cdr3_aa: CASSLLPLAGGDTQYF
cdr3_nt: TGCGCCAGCAGCTTACTCCCTCTAGCGGGAGGGGATACGCAGTATTTT
d_call: TRBD2
clone_size: -
j_call: TRBJ2-3
v_call: TRBV5-1

cdr3_aa: CASRAGTPSGGTGELFF
cdr3_nt: TGTGCCAGCAGGGCCGGGACCCCCTCTGGGGGCACCGGGGAGCTGTTTTTT
d_call: -
clone_size: -
j_call: TRBJ2-2
v_call: TRBV9

cdr3_aa: CASSRQGAYEQYF
cdr3_nt: TGTGCCAGCAGTAGACAGGGGGCGTACGAGCAGTACTTC
d_call: TRBD1
clone_size: few
j_call: TRBJ2-7
v_call: TRBV2

cdr3_aa: CATSIGDNQPQHF
cdr3_nt: TGTGCCACCAGCATAGGGGACAATCAGCCCCAGCATTTT
d_call: -
clone_size: -
j_call: TRBJ1-5
v_call: TRBV15

cdr3_aa: CASRQGAETSYEQYF
cdr3_nt: TGTGCCAGCCGCCAAGGGGCAGAAACTTCCTACGAGCAGTACTTC
d_call: -
clone_size: few
j_call: TRBJ2-7
v_call: TRBV7-8

cdr3_aa: CAISGGGGEAFF
cdr3_nt: TGTGCCATCAGTGGGGGTGGGGGCGAAGCTTTCTTT
d_call: -
clone_size: -
j_call: TRBJ1-1
v_call: TRBV10-3

cdr3_aa: CASRTGRDLYEQYF
cdr3_nt: TGTGCCAGCAGGACAGGGAGGGATCTATACGAGCAGTACTTC
d_call: -
clone_size: once
j_call: TRBJ2-7
v_call: TRBV2

cdr3_aa: CASKRTEANEKLFF
cdr3_nt: TGTGCCAGTAAGCGCACAGAAGCTAATGAAAAACTGTTTTTT
d_call: -
clone_size: -
j_call: TRBJ1-4
v_call: TRBV19

cdr3_aa: CASSVLAGTEAFF
cdr3_nt: TGTGCCAGCAGCGTACTGGCGGGCACTGAAGCTTTCTTT
d_call: -
clone_size: -
j_call: TRBJ1-1
v_call: TRBV9

cdr3_aa: CASSDAPSPSNEQFF
cdr3_nt: TGTGCCAGCAGTGACGCGCCTAGCCCCTCCAATGAGCAGTTCTTC
d_call: -
clone_size: -
j_call: TRBJ2-1
v_call: TRBV6-4

cdr3_aa: CASSAQETQYF
cdr3_nt: TGTGCCAGCTCGGCACAAGAGACCCAGTACTTC
d_call: -
clone_size: -
j_call: TRBJ2-5
v_call: TRBV18

cdr3_aa: CASSSSVRGAPNNEQFF
cdr3_nt: TGTGCCAGCTCATCCTCAGTCAGGGGCGCCCCTAACAATGAGCAGTTCTTC
d_call: -
clone_size: -
j_call: TRBJ2-1
v_call: TRBV18

cdr3_aa: CASSSDRGAKGEQYF
cdr3_nt: TGTGCCAGCAGCTCCGACAGGGGGGCCAAGGGCGAGCAGTACTTC
d_call: TRBD1
clone_size: -
j_call: TRBJ2-7
v_call: TRBV7-2

cdr3_aa: CASTIRQGQNNQPQHF
cdr3_nt: TGTGCCAGCACTATAAGACAGGGACAAAACAATCAGCCCCAGCATTTT
d_call: TRBD1
clone_size: -
j_call: TRBJ1-5
v_call: TRBV6-6

cdr3_aa: CASSSLAGHNNEQFF
cdr3_nt: TGTGCCAGCAGTTCCCTAGCGGGACATAACAATGAGCAGTTCTTC
d_call: TRBD2
clone_size: -
j_call: TRBJ2-1
v_call: TRBV6-4

cdr3_aa: CASSIGGPPYNEQFF
cdr3_nt: TGTGCCAGTAGTATTGGGGGACCCCCCTACAATGAGCAGTTCTTC
d_call: -
clone_size: -
j_call: TRBJ2-1
v_call: TRBV19

cdr3_aa: CASSPLRGASYEQYF
cdr3_nt: TGTGCCAGCAGCCCCCTGCGAGGGGCTTCCTACGAGCAGTACTTC
d_call: -
clone_size: -
j_call: TRBJ2-7
v_call: TRBV11-2

cdr3_aa: CASSLIRENEKLFF
cdr3_nt: TGTGCCAGCAGCTTGATCAGGGAAAATGAAAAACTGTTTTTT
d_call: -
clone_size: -
j_call: TRBJ1-4
v_call: TRBV5-6

cdr3_aa: CASSRLKQEVRKLFF
cdr3_nt: TGCGCCAGCAGCCGGTTGAAACAGGAGGTTAGAAAACTGTTTTTT
d_call: -
clone_size: -
j_call: TRBJ1-4
v_call: TRBV4-1

cdr3_aa: CASSSRTGGVTEAFF
cdr3_nt: TGTGCCAGCAGCTCCAGGACAGGGGGCGTCACTGAAGCTTTCTTT
d_call: TRBD1
clone_size: -
j_call: TRBJ1-1
v_call: TRBV7-2

cdr3_aa: CATGGGLAGGYEQYF
cdr3_nt: TGTGCCACCGGGGGGGGGCTAGCGGGAGGATACGAGCAGTACTTC
d_call: TRBD2
clone_size: -
j_call: TRBJ2-7
v_call: TRBV27

cdr3_aa: CASSLPLGDTQYF
cdr3_nt: TGTGCCAGCAGTTTACCACTAGGGGATACGCAGTATTTT
d_call: -
clone_size: -
j_call: TRBJ2-3
v_call: TRBV27

cdr3_aa: CASSGLAITDTQYF
cdr3_nt: TGTGCCAGCAGCGGACTAGCGATCACAGATACGCAGTATTTT
d_call: TRBD2
clone_size: -
j_call: TRBJ2-3
v_call: TRBV4-2

cdr3_aa: CASSPTGGDRQPQHF
cdr3_nt: TGCGCCAGCAGCCCGACAGGGGGAGACCGTCAGCCCCAGCATTTT
d_call: TRBD1
clone_size: -
j_call: TRBJ1-5
v_call: TRBV5-1

cdr3_aa: CASRDPYSGNTIYF
cdr3_nt: TGTGCCAGCAGGGACCCATACTCTGGAAACACCATATATTTT
d_call: -
clone_size: -
j_call: TRBJ1-3
v_call: TRBV25-1

cdr3_aa: CASSPQAETQYF
cdr3_nt: TGTGCCAGCAGCCCGCAGGCGGAGACCCAGTACTTC
d_call: -
clone_size: once
j_call: TRBJ2-5
v_call: TRBV7-9

cdr3_aa: CASSVTGREFDEQYF
cdr3_nt: TGTGCCAGCAGCGTAACAGGGCGGGAGTTCGACGAGCAGTACTTC
d_call: -
clone_size: -
j_call: TRBJ2-7
v_call: TRBV9

cdr3_aa: CASSYGAASSYEQYF
cdr3_nt: TGTGCCAGCAGTTACGGGGCGGCCAGCTCCTACGAGCAGTACTTC
d_call: -
clone_size: -
j_call: TRBJ2-7
v_call: TRBV6-5

cdr3_aa: CASMPGGASMAQYF
cdr3_nt: TGTGCCAGCATGCCGGGAGGGGCCTCCATGGCCCAGTACTTC
d_call: TRBD2
clone_size: -
j_call: TRBJ2-5
v_call: TRBV27

cdr3_aa: CASSVASGSETQYF
cdr3_nt: TGTGCCAGCAGCGTAGCCAGCGGGAGCGAGACCCAGTACTTC
d_call: TRBD2
clone_size: -
j_call: TRBJ2-5
v_call: TRBV9